These 6 T cell receptor beta chains were all obtained from the same sample, sequenced in a study of T cells in Graves' hyperthyroidism and ophthalmopathy (dated by TCRdb to 2018 to 2020). The library was prepared using multiplex PCR. Sequencing took place on an Illumina HiSeq 2000. The TCR beta CDR3 regions were amplified from RNA transcripts. The first round of RT-PCR for the TCR CDR3 was performed with the HTBI primer set and the Qiagen OneStep RT-PCR kit. The public reads were reanalyzed by TCRdb: fastp trimming at Q25, MiXCR alignment, in-frame beta chains only. Rows are combined by CDR3 protein, so each entry shows the most common genes and DNA. The sample contains around 600,000 distinct CDR3 sequences, less than 20% of them found a single time. The ten largest clones add up to 6.5% to 8% of the sample. The sample taken for sequencing was blood. Receptor source: a woman aged 30 to 39 with Graves' hyperthyroidism.

As DNA, the CDR3 is TGTGCCAGCGCCCCGGACAGGGGAGGGTATGGCTACACCTTC. Its protein is CASAPDRGGYGYTF. This chain links TRBV6-1 with TRBJ1-2; TRBD1 matches 9 bases. The CDR3 contains 14 residues. V gave up 8 bases and J gave up 5 bases; unmatched junction bases: 9. CDR1 is MNHNS and CDR2 is SASEGT in the germline V gene.

In regard to this clonotype: This clone may be a read error of a much larger clone one base away. V gene TRBV7-2 combines with J gene TRBJ2-4; no firm D call. The germline gives CDR1 SGHTA, CDR2 FQGNSA. The CDR3 loop spans 12 amino acids. V gave up 5 bases and J gave up 1 base, with 3 bases separating them. CDR3 DNA sequence: TGTACCAGCAGCGCGGCCAAAAACATTCAGTACTTC. It yields the protein CTSSAAKNIQYF.

This clonotype has ten or more counts. The chain is built from TRBV20-1 and TRBJ2-4, with 11 bases fitting TRBD2. CDR3 length: 16 amino acids. Trimming took 0 bases from V and 6 from J; bases not matched to a gene: 7. Germline V gene data show CDR1 as DFQATT and CDR2 as SNEGSKA (reference sequence). The chain's CDR3 is CSARDPRTSGRNIQYF. The CDR3, as DNA: TGCAGTGCTAGAGACCCCAGGACTAGCGGGCGAAACATTCAGTACTTC.

A remark on this clonotype: A much larger clone differs by one base, so this may be a read error. The chain uses TRBV7-9 and TRBJ2-7, with a weak D call TRBD2 (6 bases). The CDR3 covers 15 residues. The germline CDR1 and CDR2 sequences are SEHNR and FQNEAQ (reference sequence). The V end was cut by 4 bases, the J end by 0 bases, with 13 bases between. The CDR3 nucleotides are TGTGCCAGCAGCTCCCAGGAGGGCCTCTCCTACGAGCAGTACTTC. Translating it yields CASSSQEGLSYEQYF. Drawing the rest from reference TRBV7-9 and TRBJ2-7, the complete variable domain is DTGVSQNPRHKITKRGQNVTFRCDPISEHNRLYWYRQTLGQGPEFLTYFQNEAQLEKSRLLSDRFSAERPKGSFSTLEIQRTEQGDSAMYLCASSSQEGLSYEQYFGPGTRLTVT.

In its sample, this clonotype was seen many times. The chain recombines TRBV7-9 with TRBJ2-3; D is ambiguous. Deletions cut 5 bases from V and 1 base from J, with 13 bases between. Germline assignment: CDR1 SEHNR and CDR2 FQNEAQ (reference sequence). The CDR3 spans 15 residues. The CDR3 loop is CASSPRGTGTDTQYF. CDR3 DNA sequence: TGTGCCAGCAGCCCCCGAGGTACCGGCACAGATACGCAGTATTTT.

This chain connects TRBV19 to TRBJ1-2, with a tentative D call TRBD1 (5 bases). V was pared by 7 bases and J by 4 bases, with 19 bases between. Per germline, CDR1 LNHDA and CDR2 SQIVND (reference sequence). This CDR3 spans 15 amino acids. The CDR3 is CASTETRDRPYGYTF. For the CDR3, the DNA is TGTGCCAGTACCGAAACCCGGGACCGACCCTATGGCTACACCTTC.